Ten or more counts support the clone carrying this TCR beta chain. The data were taken from a study of early T cells in non-severe SARS-CoV-2 infection. Study-level information: Sequenced bulk RNA came from whole blood that was unsorted, and chains were unpaired.

MiXCR, applied by TCRdb to the 5' RACE reads, yields one record per CDR3 protein. The sample holds tens of thousands of distinct CDR3 sequences, over 13% seen once. Looked up from germline, CDR1 is LGHDT and CDR2 is YNNKEL (reference sequence). The ends were cut back, 4 bases at V and 12 bases at J, with 19 bases in the middle. The CDR3 has 13 residues. The sample consisted of whole blood. This clonotype originated in an adult who was a healthcare worker with PCR-confirmed SARS-CoV-2 infection or an uninfected control (not recorded which). The chain employs TRBV3-1 and TRBJ2-7; D gene ambiguous. CDR3 bases: TGTGCCAGCAGCCGAGAGGTCGCAGAACGTCGGTACTTC. This encodes CASSREVAERRYF.